The 29 T cell receptor beta chains below all came from one sample that was sequenced in a study of early T cells in non-severe SARS-CoV-2 infection. A single record per CDR3 protein comes from TCRdb applying MiXCR to the 5' RACE reads. The profile shows tens of thousands of distinct CDR3 sequences, 11% to 15% of them singletons. The material sequenced was whole blood. These receptors were obtained from an adult who was a healthcare worker with PCR-confirmed SARS-CoV-2 infection or an uninfected control (not recorded which).

The rearrangement joins TRBV29-1 to TRBJ2-3; D is perhaps TRBD2 (6 bases). Trimming stripped 3 bases from V and 4 bases from J, with 14 bases between. Per the germline V gene, CDR1 is SQVTM and CDR2 is ANQGSEA. The CDR3 sequence is 14 residues long. The CDR3, as DNA: TGCAGCGTTGACGGGCCGGGGACTTCAGATACGCAGTATTTT. Encoded protein: CSVDGPGTSDTQYF.

This clonotype appeared a few times. The gene calls are TRBV30 and TRBJ1-5; D gene ambiguous. The CDR3 consists of 14 residues. In germline, CDR1 is GTSNPN, CDR2 SVGIG (reference sequence). V gave up 0 bases and J gave up 7 bases, with 13 bases separating them. The CDR3: CAWSVAGSRQPQHF. The CDR3 bases are TGTGCCTGGAGTGTCGCCGGCAGTAGGCAGCCCCAGCATTTT. The full variable domain, its missing parts supplied by reference TRBV30 and TRBJ1-5, is SQTIHQWPATLVQPVGSPLSLECTVEGTSNPNLYWYRQAAGRGLQLLFYSVGIGQISSEVPQNLSASRPQDRQFILSSKKLLLSDSGFYLCAWSVAGSRQPQHFGDGTRLSIL.

At least ten counts were recorded for this clonotype. The V call is TRBV20-1, the J call TRBJ1-3; D gene ambiguous. Trimming left V 6 bases short and J 1 base short, with 16 bases between. CDR1 and CDR2 from the germline V gene are DFQATT and SNEGSKA (reference sequence). The CDR3 sequence is 15 residues long. CDR3 coding DNA: TGCAGTGCCTCGACGAGGGCCACTTCTGGAAACACCATATATTTT. It codes for CSASTRATSGNTIYF.

In this sample, this clonotype turned up a few times. The chain carries TRBV30 and TRBJ2-7, with TRBD1 identical over 7 bases. V shed 3 bases and J 3 bases; nucleotides not matched to a gene: 5. The CDR3 length is 13 residues. Germline CDR1 GTSNPN, CDR2 SVGIG (reference sequence). CDR3 region: CAWSRDSDYEQYF. The CDR3, as DNA: TGTGCCTGGAGCCGGGACAGTGACTACGAGCAGTACTTC.

Only a few counts were recorded for this clonotype. The chain carries TRBV5-5 and TRBJ2-1; TRBD1 aligns across 11 bases. The germline CDR1 and CDR2 sequences are SGHKS and YYEKEE (reference sequence). Trimming took 0 bases from V and 9 from J; bases not matched to a gene: 5. This CDR3 region has 15 residues. The CDR3: CASSLAGQGASEQFF. CDR3 nucleotides: TGTGCCAGCAGCTTGGCAGGACAGGGGGCCTCTGAGCAGTTCTTC.

In this sample, this clonotype turned up many times. V is TRBV9 and J is TRBJ2-1; the match to TRBD2 covers 8 bases. With 0 bases clipped from V and 0 bases from J, the junction kept 11 bases outside the gene matches. The CDR3 contains 19 residues. Looked up from germline, CDR1 is SGDLS and CDR2 is YYNGEE. Written as DNA, the CDR3 is TGTGCCAGCAGCGTAGATGGCGGGGGGACCCGGAGCTCCTACAATGAGCAGTTCTTC. It translates to CASSVDGGGTRSSYNEQFF. Combining the CDR3 with reference TRBV9 and TRBJ2-1 gives the whole variable domain DSGVTQTPKHLITATGQRVTLRCSPRSGDLSVYWYQQSLDQGLQFLIQYYNGEERAKGNILERFSAQQFPDLHSELNLSSLELGDSALYFCASSVDGGGTRSSYNEQFFGPGTRLTVL.

This clonotype came up a few times. This chain joins TRBV3-1 and TRBJ2-1, with unresolved D. CDR1 and CDR2 (germline): LGHDT, YNNKEL (reference sequence). The CDR3 has 15 residues. Between the trimmed V and J ends, which lost 2 bases and 9 bases, there was a span of 17 bases. CDR3 residues: CASSQMGVFSAEQFF. CDR3 in DNA: TGTGCCAGCAGCCAAATGGGTGTTTTCTCGGCTGAGCAGTTCTTC.

Here the CDR3 reads CASSPGLAGLLNEQFF. DNA of the CDR3: TGTGCCAGCAGCCCTGGACTAGCGGGACTGCTCAATGAGCAGTTCTTC. The chain links TRBV11-1 to TRBJ2-1, with 12 bases lining up with TRBD2. The germline V gene encodes CDR1 SGHAT and CDR2 FQDESV (reference sequence). The junction had 8 bases not matched to a gene; V was cut back by 5 bases and J by 6 bases. The CDR3 is 16 amino acids.

This clonotype was detected many times. The chain uses TRBV5-6 and TRBJ1-5; maybe TRBD1 (5 bases). V was cut by 4 bases and J by 4 bases, with 18 bases left in between. Germline V gene sequence: CDR1 SGHDT, CDR2 YYEEEE. This CDR3 is 16 amino acids long. The CDR3 spells CASSTGGFGPNQPQHF. CDR3 bases: TGTGCCAGCAGCACCGGGGGATTCGGTCCTAATCAGCCCCAGCATTTT.

The table lists this clonotype with a few counts. CDR3 loop: CASSFRANTGELFF. Written as DNA, the CDR3 is TGCGCCAGCAGCTTTAGGGCGAACACCGGGGAGCTGTTTTTT. V gene TRBV5-1 combines with J gene TRBJ2-2, with D unclear. Looked up from germline, CDR1 is SGHRS and CDR2 is YFSETQ. V lost 2 bases to trimming and J lost 0 bases, with 5 bases between them. This CDR3 region has 14 residues. The full variable domain, with the rest looked up from reference TRBV5-1 and TRBJ2-2, is KAGVTQTPRYLIKTRGQQVTLSCSPISGHRSVSWYQQTPGQGLQFLFEYFSETQRNKGNFPGRFSGRQFSNSRSEMNVSTLELGDSALYLCASSFRANTGELFFGEGSRLTVL.

This chain joins TRBV6-5 and TRBJ2-2; D assignment may be TRBD1 or TRBD2 (6 bases each). The CDR3 loop spans 16 amino acids. The V end lost 2 bases, the J end lost 7 bases, and 17 bases lay between the germline ends. Germline V CDR1 and CDR2: MNHEY, SVGAGI. The CDR3 nucleotides read TGTGCCAGCAGTTACGGGGGGCGGAGGTCGTTCGGGGAGCTGTTTTTT. As protein: CASSYGGRRSFGELFF.

This clonotype was seen more than once but under ten times. V and J are TRBV29-1 and TRBJ2-7; D is unclear. Trimming stripped 0 bases from V and 2 bases from J, with 5 bases between. This CDR3 contains 12 residues. In germline, CDR1 is SQVTM, CDR2 ANQGSEA. Written as DNA, the CDR3 is TGCAGCGTTGAAGATGCGCCCTACGAGCAGTACTTC. As protein: CSVEDAPYEQYF.

This clonotype was counted ten times or more. The V gene is TRBV7-8, the J gene TRBJ2-7, with a tentative D call TRBD2 (6 bases). There are 16 residues in the CDR3. The germline CDR1 and CDR2 sequences are SGHVS and FQNEAQ. Trimming removed 2 bases from V and 3 bases from J, with 17 bases in between. CDR3 sequence (DNA): TGTGCCAGCAGCTTATCCCGCGGGACCTTGGGCTACGAGCAGTACTTC. This gives the protein CASSLSRGTLGYEQYF.

This clonotype was seen a few times. This chain links TRBV12-3 or TRBV12-4 with TRBJ1-2; the D is unclear. Trimming took off 5 bases at V and 2 bases at J, with 15 bases between the two ends. This CDR3 is built from 15 residues. For the CDR3, the DNA is TGTGCCAGCAGTCCGGGTAGGGAGTCAAACTATGGCTACACCTTC. This gives the protein CASSPGRESNYGYTF.

This chain uses TRBV19 with TRBJ2-2; D unclear. V lost 4 bases and J lost 1, with 10 bases in between. The CDR3 extends over 15 amino acids. Germline V CDR1 and CDR2: LNHDA, SQIVND (reference sequence). CDR3 DNA: TGTGCCAGTAGTAGACGAGTCGGGAACACCGGGGAGCTGTTTTTT. Its protein product is CASSRRVGNTGELFF.

This clonotype was observed a few times. V gene TRBV5-4 combines with J gene TRBJ2-3, with D tentatively TRBD2 (6 bases). CDR1 and CDR2 (germline): SGHNT, YYREEE (reference sequence). CDR3 size: 16 residues. V was pared by 0 bases and J by 0 bases, with 11 bases between. The CDR3 DNA is TGTGCCAGCAGCTTGGAGGGTGGGACTAGCACAGATACGCAGTATTTT. Translation gives CASSLEGGTSTDTQYF.

This clonotype was observed many times. The chain couples TRBV7-9 to TRBJ2-1, with a tentative D call TRBD1 (5 bases). CDR3 size: 17 residues. Germline CDR1 is SEHNR and CDR2 is FQNEAQ (reference sequence). V was trimmed by 5 bases and J by 1 base, leaving 18 bases between them. The CDR3 DNA follows: TGTGCCAGCAGCCCGGCCCCCGTGGGGCGATCCTACAATGAGCAGTTCTTC. Protein: CASSPAPVGRSYNEQFF.

This clonotype has only a few counts. The gene calls are TRBV12-3 or TRBV12-4 and TRBJ2-7, with 10 bases matching TRBD2. The CDR3 covers 14 residues. Trimming removed 5 bases from V and 3 bases from J; junction bases left unmatched: 4. The CDR3 region is CASSQGLANYEQYF. The CDR3 bases are TGTGCCAGCAGTCAGGGACTAGCGAACTACGAGCAGTACTTC.

The rearrangement uses TRBV12-3 or TRBV12-4 and TRBJ2-5; D may be TRBD2 (6 bases). V shed 5 bases and J shed 3 bases, with 19 bases lying between them. This CDR3 region has 16 residues. In DNA, the CDR3 is TGTGCCAGCAGTCACTTCGGGACTCGAAGGGAAGAGACCCAGTACTTC. It codes for CASSHFGTRREETQYF.

The sample holds a few counts of this clonotype. The CDR3 DNA follows: TGTGCCAGCAGCTTTACCGGACTAGCGGGGACACAAGAGACCCAGTACTTC. This sequence encodes CASSFTGLAGTQETQYF. The chain uses TRBV5-4 and TRBJ2-5; 12 bases match TRBD2. Germline lookup yields CDR1 SGHNT and CDR2 YYREEE (reference sequence). This CDR3 is built from 17 residues. V lost 2 bases and J lost 2; bases outside the gene matches: 7.

The chain joins TRBV10-3 to TRBJ2-7, with D maybe TRBD1 (6 bases). Trimming left V 6 bases short and J 7 bases short, with 10 bases between. Germline V gives CDR1 ENHRY, CDR2 SYGVKD. The CDR3 contains 11 residues. The CDR3 spells CAISQDREQYF. Written as DNA, the CDR3 is TGTGCCATCAGCCAAGACAGGGAGCAGTACTTC.

This chain connects TRBV13 to TRBJ2-7; TRBD2 matches at 7 bases. The trim removed 5 bases at V and 2 bases at J, leaving 3 bases unmatched. The CDR3 loop spans 13 amino acids. Per germline, CDR1 PRHDT and CDR2 FYEKMQ (reference sequence). The CDR3 sequence is CASSPRGAYEQYF. The DNA of the CDR3 is TGTGCCAGCAGCCCCCGGGGGGCCTACGAGCAGTACTTC.

This clonotype has just a few counts. This chain joins TRBV5-1 and TRBJ2-7; TRBD2 might be the D (6 bases). CDR3 length: 14 amino acids. In germline, CDR1 is SGHRS, CDR2 YFSETQ. With 2 bases removed from V and 2 bases from J, the gap between germline ends came to 11 bases. CDR3 sequence: CASSFGSGAYEQYF. Here the CDR3 DNA reads TGCGCCAGCAGCTTCGGGTCGGGAGCCTACGAGCAGTACTTC.

This clonotype showed up just a few times. The chain recombines TRBV4-1 with TRBJ1-4; 8 bases are a match to TRBD1. CDR1 and CDR2 (germline): MGHRA, YSYEKL. CDR3 size: 16 residues. V lost 1 base and J lost 4; bases outside the gene matches: 5. CDR3 sequence reads: CASSQVRGPGNEKLFF. CDR3 in DNA: TGCGCCAGCAGCCAAGTCAGGGGGCCCGGTAATGAAAAACTGTTTTTT.

This clonotype has a count of ten or more. J is TRBJ2-3 and V is TRBV6-2 or TRBV6-3; D possibly corresponds to TRBD1 (6 bases). Germline lookup yields CDR1 MNHEY and CDR2 SVGEGT. V lost 6 bases, J lost 13 bases, and 17 bases lay in between. The CDR3 sequence is 12 residues long. CDR3 residues: CASSRQVSEEYF. In DNA, the CDR3 is TGTGCCAGCAGCAGACAGGTCTCCGAGGAGTATTTT.

This clonotype was observed a handful of times. The chain employs TRBV7-9 and TRBJ2-5; 7 bases map to TRBD2. Germline values: CDR1 SEHNR, CDR2 FQNEAQ (reference sequence). This CDR3 is 15 amino acids long. V shed 5 bases, J shed 4 bases, and the junction held 10 bases outside the gene matches. The CDR3 protein is CASSPRSSGGETQYF. The DNA of the CDR3 is TGTGCCAGCAGCCCCAGGTCATCGGGGGGAGAGACCCAGTACTTC.

This clonotype was detected ten times or more. The rearrangement links TRBV18 to TRBJ1-6; D ambiguous. There are 14 residues in the CDR3. V was clipped by 0 bases and J by 11 bases, with 11 bases between them. In germline, CDR1 is KGHSH, CDR2 LQKENI. CDR3 sequence: CASSPPSGIPPLHF. CDR3 nucleotides: TGTGCCAGCTCACCACCTTCGGGTATCCCACCCCTCCACTTT.

The V gene is TRBV10-3, the J gene TRBJ2-3; D gene unclear. Germline CDR1 is ENHRY and CDR2 is SYGVKD. This CDR3 contains 12 residues. Trimming cost V 6 bases and J 4 bases, with 8 bases left between them. DNA of the CDR3: TGTGCCATCAGCCACCTCCCAGATACGCAGTATTTT. This encodes CAISHLPDTQYF.

V gene TRBV20-1 combines with J gene TRBJ2-1; D is undetermined. Germline-derived CDR1 and CDR2 are DFQATT and SNEGSKA (reference sequence). The CDR3 loop spans 12 amino acids. Trimming pared 6 bases from V and 6 bases from J, leaving 12 bases between. The CDR3 DNA is TGCAGTGCATCGGACCACCCCAATGAGCAGTTCTTC. Residues: CSASDHPNEQFF.